What follows describes a single T cell receptor (beta chain). Its cognate antigen is unknown. This CDR3 contains 14 residues. The V segment lost 6 bases and the J segment 4 bases; nucleotides outside the gene matches: 3. In germline, CDR1 is SGHNT, CDR2 YENEEA. Some clones are missing from TCRdb's copy, which holds only in-frame ones; the method was immunoSEQ multiplex PCR. The sample has tens of thousands of clones, roughly 95% seen once. The record originates from a study of graft-versus-host responses after intestinal transplantation. Study-level information: Recipients were all induced with anti-thymocyte globulin, then given tacrolimus and steroids for around 3 years.

The sequence was obtained from a human donor who was the organ donor for an intestinal transplant. The material sequenced was unstimulated CD8+ T cells sorted from spleen or lymph node cells, taken before transplant. The chain carries TRBV11-3 and TRBJ2-3, with 11 bases aligning to TRBD1. CDR3 sequence: CASSTGQGADTQYF. The DNA of the CDR3 is TGTGCCAGCAGTACGGGACAGGGGGCAGATACGCAGTATTTT.